This entry describes one TCR beta chain. Its antigen is not known. V gave up 5 bases and J gave up 0 bases; unmatched junction bases: 6. The CDR3 runs 16 residues. Germline CDR1 and CDR2: SGHTS and YDEGEE. This sample is drawn from a study of PD-L1 blockade in urothelial cancer. Study in general: The median T cell count in blood samples was some 140,000. Study results and limitations: At the 3-week point, tumor-associated blood clones expanded more in durable-benefit patients.

The method was immunoSEQ multiplex PCR; TCRdb's version includes in-frame clones alone and lacks a portion of them. Found here are some 60,000 clones, around 83% of them singletons; the top ten hold under 3.5%. The chain employs TRBV5-8 and TRBJ2-2; 8 nucleotides agree with TRBD1. Sample: PBMCs, taken around atezolizumab (anti-PD-L1) treatment. The sequence was obtained from a man aged 50 to 59 with urothelial cancer. The CDR3 here is CASRPGQGANTGELFF. CDR3 coding DNA: TGTGCCAGCAGGCCTGGACAGGGCGCGAACACCGGGGAGCTGTTTTTT.